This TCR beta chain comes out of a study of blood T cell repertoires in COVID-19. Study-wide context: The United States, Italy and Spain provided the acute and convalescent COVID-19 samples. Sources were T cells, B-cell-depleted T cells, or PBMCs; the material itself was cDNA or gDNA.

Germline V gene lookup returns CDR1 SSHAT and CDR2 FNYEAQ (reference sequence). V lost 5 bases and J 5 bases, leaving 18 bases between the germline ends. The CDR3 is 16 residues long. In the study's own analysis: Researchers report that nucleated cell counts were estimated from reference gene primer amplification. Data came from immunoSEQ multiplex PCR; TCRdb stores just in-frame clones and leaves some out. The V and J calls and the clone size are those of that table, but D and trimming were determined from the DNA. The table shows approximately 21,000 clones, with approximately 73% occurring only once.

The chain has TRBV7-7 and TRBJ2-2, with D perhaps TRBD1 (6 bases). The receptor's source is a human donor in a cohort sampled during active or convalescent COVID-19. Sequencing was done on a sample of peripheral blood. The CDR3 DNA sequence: TGTGCCAGCAGCCGCTCACCCGGGACACCGACCGGGGAGCTGTTTTTT. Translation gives CASSRSPGTPTGELFF.